A selection of T cell receptor beta chains follows, all from one sample in a study of blood T cell repertoires in COVID-19. Using immunoSEQ multiplex PCR, the repertoire was profiled, and TCRdb retains in-frame clones only, with some absent. This sample has about 95,000 clones, with roughly 76% found just once. Sequences were obtained from peripheral blood. These receptors all come from a man older than 75 with COVID-19, enrolled during active disease. The CDR3 runs from the conserved cysteine through the conserved F or W. The D gene is left open where the match is weak. Only some rows state a clone size, as once, few, many or a class for expanded clones.

CASSMKPAGGRNEQFF | TGTGCCAGTAGTATGAAACCGGCGGGGGGGCGGAATGAGCAGTTCTTC | TRBJ2-1 | once | TRBD2 | TRBV19
CASSFWPLNQPQHF | TGTGCCAGCAGTTTTTGGCCCTTGAATCAGCCCCAGCATTTT | TRBJ1-5 | - | - | TRBV6-2/TRBV6-3
CASPPAAGERNEQFF | TGTGCCAGCCCCCCGGCCGCGGGGGAGCGCAATGAGCAGTTCTTC | TRBJ2-1 | - | TRBD2 | TRBV28
CASSQIIGGFGNTIYF | TGTGCCAGCAGCCAGATAATAGGGGGATTCGGGAACACCATATATTTT | TRBJ1-3 | - | - | TRBV14
CATSRRGYNTGELFF | TGTGCCACCAGCCGAAGGGGCTATAACACCGGGGAGCTGTTTTTT | TRBJ2-2 | - | - | TRBV15
CASSFRAGGTYEQYF | TGCGCCAGCAGCTTTCGGGCGGGGGGAACCTACGAGCAGTACTTC | TRBJ2-7 | - | TRBD2 | TRBV5-1
CASSLTGLTEAFF | TGTGCCAGCAGCTTGACAGGGTTGACTGAAGCTTTCTTT | TRBJ1-1 | - | - | TRBV5-4
CASSPFGTGNTEAFF | TGTGCCAGCTCACCATTTGGGACAGGGAACACTGAAGCTTTCTTT | TRBJ1-1 | once | TRBD1 | TRBV18
CASSPPAGLFTDTQYF | TGTGCCAGCAGCCCCCCCGCGGGGCTTTTCACAGATACGCAGTATTTT | TRBJ2-3 | - | - | TRBV4-2
CASSESTGVHEQYF | TGTGCCAGCAGTGAGTCTACAGGGGTACACGAGCAGTACTTC | TRBJ2-7 | - | TRBD1 | TRBV2
CASSLAPGNTEAFF | TGTGCCAGCAGCTTGGCCCCGGGGAACACTGAAGCTTTCTTT | TRBJ1-1 | - | - | TRBV5-6
CASSQDPPDRGQETQYF | TGTGCCAGCAGCCAAGACCCACCCGACAGGGGGCAAGAGACCCAGTACTTC | TRBJ2-5 | - | TRBD1 | TRBV3-1/TRBV3-2